This T cell receptor beta chain stems from a study of blood T cell repertoires in COVID-19. CDR3 length equals 10 residues. Trimming pared 11 bases from V and 5 bases from J, leaving 6 bases between. CDR1 is SGHVS, CDR2 FNYEAQ, per germline. The protocol was immunoSEQ multiplex PCR, while the TCRdb copy is restricted to in-frame clones and leaves out a portion. The data show 170,000 or so clones, around 87% seen once. The chain has TRBV7-6 and TRBJ2-2; D may be TRBD2 (5 bases). The receptor was isolated from a woman aged 45-65 years who had recovered from COVID-19. The sequenced sample consisted of PBMCs or T cells enriched from blood (not recorded which). The chain's CDR3 is CASGTGELFF. The CDR3 bases are TGTGCCTCGGGGACCGGGGAGCTGTTTTTT.